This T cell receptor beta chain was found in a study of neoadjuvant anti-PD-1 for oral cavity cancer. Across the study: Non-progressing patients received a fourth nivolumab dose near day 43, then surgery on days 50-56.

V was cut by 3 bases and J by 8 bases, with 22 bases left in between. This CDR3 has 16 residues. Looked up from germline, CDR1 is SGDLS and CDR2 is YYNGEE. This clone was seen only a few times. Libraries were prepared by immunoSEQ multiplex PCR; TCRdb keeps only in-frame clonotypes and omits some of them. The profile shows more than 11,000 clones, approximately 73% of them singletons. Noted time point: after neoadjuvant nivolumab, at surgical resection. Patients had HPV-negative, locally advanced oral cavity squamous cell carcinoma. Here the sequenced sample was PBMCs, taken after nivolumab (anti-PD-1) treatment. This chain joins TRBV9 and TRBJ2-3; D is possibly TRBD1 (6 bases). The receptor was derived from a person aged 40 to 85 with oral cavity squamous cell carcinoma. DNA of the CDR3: TGTGCCAGCAGCGCAGTGTCAGGGGAGTCGGGTGGTACGCAGTATTTT. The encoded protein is CASSAVSGESGGTQYF.